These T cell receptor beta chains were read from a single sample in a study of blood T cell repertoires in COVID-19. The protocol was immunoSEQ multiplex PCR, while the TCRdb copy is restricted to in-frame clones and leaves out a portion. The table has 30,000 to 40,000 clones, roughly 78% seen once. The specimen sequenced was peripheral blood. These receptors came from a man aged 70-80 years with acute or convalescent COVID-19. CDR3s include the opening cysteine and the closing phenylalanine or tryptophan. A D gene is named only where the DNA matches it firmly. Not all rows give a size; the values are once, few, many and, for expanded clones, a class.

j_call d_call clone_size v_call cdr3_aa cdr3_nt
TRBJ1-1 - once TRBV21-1 CASSKAAELGGSEAFF TGTGCCAGCAGCAAAGCAGCCGAACTGGGGGGAAGTGAAGCTTTCTTT
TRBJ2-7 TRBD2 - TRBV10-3 CAISDGLAGVHEQYF TGTGCCATCAGTGACGGACTAGCGGGAGTCCACGAGCAGTACTTC
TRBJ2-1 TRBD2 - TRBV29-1 CSVAPGTSENEQFF TGCAGCGTTGCCCCCGGGACTAGCGAGAATGAGCAGTTCTTC
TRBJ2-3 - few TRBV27 CASSPASSWRGTVTDTQYF TGTGCCAGCAGTCCCGCCTCCTCGTGGAGGGGGACAGTCACAGATACGCAGTATTTT
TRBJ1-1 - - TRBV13 CASSREQNTEAFF TGTGCCAGCAGCCGGGAGCAGAACACTGAAGCTTTCTTT
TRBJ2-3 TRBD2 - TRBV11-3 CASSSGTSGRPWWDTQYF TGTGCCAGCAGCTCCGGGACTAGCGGGAGGCCTTGGTGGGATACGCAGTATTTT
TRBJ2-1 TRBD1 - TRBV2 CASSAVTGQGFRNEQFF TGTGCCAGCAGTGCCGTGACGGGACAGGGGTTTAGGAATGAGCAGTTCTTC
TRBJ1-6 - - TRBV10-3 CAISESTQGSPLHF TGTGCCATCAGTGAGTCGACGCAGGGGTCACCCCTCCACTTT
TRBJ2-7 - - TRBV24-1 CATSDSKGLVYEQYF TGTGCCACCAGTGATTCTAAGGGACTGGTCTACGAGCAGTACTTC
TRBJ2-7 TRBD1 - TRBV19 CASSPREPWTGSYEQYF TGTGCCAGTAGTCCGCGAGAGCCGTGGACAGGGTCCTACGAGCAGTACTTC
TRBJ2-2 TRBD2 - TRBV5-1 CASSSGGPPIVGELFF TGCGCCAGCAGCTCGGGGGGACCTCCCATTGTCGGGGAGCTGTTTTTT
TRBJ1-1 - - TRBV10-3 CAISEPAEVPEAFF TGTGCCATCAGTGAGCCGGCAGAGGTCCCTGAAGCTTTCTTT
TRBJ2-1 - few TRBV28 CASREGLRGRKVDEQFF TGTGCCAGCAGGGAGGGTCTAAGAGGGAGAAAGGTGGATGAGCAGTTCTTC
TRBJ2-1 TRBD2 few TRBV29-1 CSVGTSHEQFF TGCAGCGTCGGGACTAGTCATGAGCAGTTCTTC
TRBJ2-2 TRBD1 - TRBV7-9 CASSPRDRGGELFF TGTGCCAGCAGCCCCCGGGACAGGGGCGGGGAGCTGTTTTTT
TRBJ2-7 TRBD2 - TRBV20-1 CSASLASGTYEQYF TGCAGTGCTAGTCTGGCTAGCGGGACCTACGAGCAGTACTTC
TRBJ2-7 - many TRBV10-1 CASSEVILASEQYF TGCGCCAGCAGTGAAGTTATACTAGCAAGCGAGCAGTACTTC
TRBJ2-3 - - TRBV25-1 CASSGGVKGDNADTQYF TGTGCCAGCAGTGGAGGGGTAAAGGGGGATAATGCAGATACGCAGTATTTT
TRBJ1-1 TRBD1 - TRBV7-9 CASSFAGQGTEAFF TGTGCCAGCAGCTTCGCCGGACAGGGCACTGAAGCTTTCTTT
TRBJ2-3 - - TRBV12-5 CASGLPRQGRRTDTQYF TGTGCTAGTGGTTTGCCCCGGCAGGGGCGGAGGACAGATACGCAGTATTTT
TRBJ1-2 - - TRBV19 CASSNSGLYGYTF TGTGCCAGTAGTAATTCAGGCTTGTATGGCTACACCTTC
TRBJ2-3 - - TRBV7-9 CASSLVGNLLGDTQYF TGTGCCAGCAGCTTAGTCGGGAACCTCCTAGGGGATACGCAGTATTTT